This T cell receptor (beta chain) was profiled in a study of T cell repertoires in cytomegalovirus infection. About the study: CMV infection plus the matching HLA type was flagged by public TCR beta signatures.

Study findings and constraints: There were HLA-C-restricted CMV-specific TCR beta clonotypes dominating the ex vivo response. Summed public TCR beta family frequency identified CMV carriers bearing the relevant HLA.

TCRdb re-derived calls from the reads in MiXCR, one entry per CDR3 protein. The sample records hundreds of thousands of distinct CDR3 sequences, 22% being singletons. This CDR3 is 14 amino acids long. The germline V gene encodes CDR1 MNHEY and CDR2 SMNVEV (reference sequence). Trimming cost V 6 bases and J 0 bases, with 11 bases left between them. A word on this clonotype: Its antigen remains unknown.

The sequence was collected from a human donor in good health (CMV status not recorded). Some clones in this sample may be carry-over from other donors' samples. V usage is TRBV27 and J usage is TRBJ1-2; D possibly corresponds to TRBD1 (5 bases). Sequences were obtained from CD8+ T cells from PBMCs. CDR3 nucleotides: TGTGCCAGCAGAAGGGACGGAGCTAACTATGGCTACACCTTC. Encoded protein: CASRRDGANYGYTF.